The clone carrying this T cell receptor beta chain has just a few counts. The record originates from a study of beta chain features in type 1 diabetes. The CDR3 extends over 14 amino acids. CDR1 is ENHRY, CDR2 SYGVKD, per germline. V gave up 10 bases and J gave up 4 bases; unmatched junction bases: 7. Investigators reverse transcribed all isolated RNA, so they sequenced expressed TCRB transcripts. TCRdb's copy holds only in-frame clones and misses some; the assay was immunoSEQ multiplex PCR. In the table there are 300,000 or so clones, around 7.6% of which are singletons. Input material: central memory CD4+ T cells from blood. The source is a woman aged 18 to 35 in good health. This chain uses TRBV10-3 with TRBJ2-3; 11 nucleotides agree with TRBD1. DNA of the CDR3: TGTGCCACCGGGGGGGACAGGGGGGCAGATACGCAGTATTTT. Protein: CATGGDRGADTQYF.